The 8 T cell receptor beta chains listed next were all sequenced from one sample in a study of read filtering for tumor transcriptome and immune sequencing. Molecular barcoded adaptors covering alpha/delta and beta/gamma chains were used on 400 ng RNA. TCRdb used MiXCR to reprocess the reads, holding one entry per CDR3 protein. The sample comprises tens of thousands of distinct CDR3 sequences, roughly 18% of which are singletons, and over 12% rests with the top ten. The source material was a population of CD138-negative cells sorted from bone marrow. All receptors come from a donor aged 40 or older with multiple myeloma.

This clonotype was seen at least ten times. This chain joins TRBV4-2 and TRBJ1-1; TRBD1 might be the D (5 bases). This CDR3 is 15 amino acids long. V shed 4 bases and J shed 1 base, with 13 bases lying between them. CDR1 is LGHNA and CDR2 is YNFKEQ in the germline V gene. CDR3 coding DNA: TGTGCCAGCAGCCGATTAAGCGGGGGGAACACTGAAGCTTTCTTT. Amino acids: CASSRLSGGNTEAFF.

This clonotype was seen repeatedly, ten times or more. The chain recombines TRBV28 with TRBJ2-3; 13 positions match TRBD2. This CDR3 contains 15 residues. V shed 9 bases, J shed 4 bases, and the junction held 7 bases outside the gene matches. From germline, CDR1 is MDHEN and CDR2 SYDVKM. CDR3 sequence (DNA): TGTGCCAGTCTTGGGACTAGCGGGATCGCAGATACGCAGTATTTT. Its protein product is CASLGTSGIADTQYF.

V and J are TRBV7-9 and TRBJ1-2; D may be TRBD1 (6 bases). Looked up from germline, CDR1 is SEHNR and CDR2 is FQNEAQ (reference sequence). The CDR3 contains 14 residues. V was cut by 4 bases and J by 4 bases, with 13 bases left in between. In DNA form, the CDR3 reads TGTGCCAGCAGCTCCGTACAGGGCGTCTATGGCTACACCTTC. Its protein is CASSSVQGVYGYTF.

This clonotype was observed a single time. The chain has TRBV5-1 and TRBJ2-2; the D gene is possibly TRBD1 (5 bases). V gave up 6 bases and J gave up 3 bases, with 18 bases separating them. Germline-derived CDR1 and CDR2 are SGHRS and YFSETQ. This CDR3 is 16 amino acids long. Here the CDR3 reads CASNSPSGLDTGELFF. DNA for the CDR3: TGCGCCAGCAACTCCCCCTCAGGGTTGGACACCGGGGAGCTGTTTTTT.

V gene TRBV7-3 combines with J gene TRBJ2-2; D gene unclear. Trimming took 6 bases from V and 4 from J, leaving 15 bases between them. Germline lookup yields CDR1 SGHTA and CDR2 FQGTGA. The CDR3 extends over 15 amino acids. The CDR3 loop reads CASRAGPAATGELFF. CDR3 DNA sequence: TGTGCCAGCAGGGCCGGGCCGGCAGCCACCGGGGAGCTGTTTTTT.

This clonotype was counted at least ten times. The rearrangement joins TRBV7-9 to TRBJ1-6; D is perhaps TRBD1 (5 bases). The CDR3 totals 15 residues. V lost 3 bases, J lost 7 bases, and 13 bases lay in between. The germline CDR1 and CDR2 sequences are SEHNR and FQNEAQ (reference sequence). The CDR3 loop is CASSLGRTSNSPLHF. CDR3 coding DNA: TGTGCCAGCAGCTTGGGCCGGACATCCAATTCACCCCTCCACTTT.

This clonotype was counted ten times or more. The V and J genes are TRBV7-2 and TRBJ2-7, with TRBD2 matching 11 bases. The CDR3 sequence is 17 residues long. V shed 4 bases and J 2 bases; nucleotides not matched to a gene: 10. CDR1 SGHTA and CDR2 FQGNSA come from the germline V gene. Written as DNA, the CDR3 is TGTGCCAGCAGCTCGGATAGCGGGGGGGTCCCTACCTACGAGCAGTACTTC. Translating it yields CASSSDSGGVPTYEQYF.

Here the CDR3 DNA reads TGTGCCAGCAGAACGCTCGGGACAGGGTGGTCTGAAGCTTTCTTT. This encodes CASRTLGTGWSEAFF. This rearrangement joins TRBV12-3 or TRBV12-4 to TRBJ1-1; 9 bases align to TRBD1. This CDR3 has 15 residues. V lost 6 bases to trimming and J lost 6 bases; unmatched junction nucleotides: 11.